One sample yielded the 2 T cell receptor beta chains listed below, sequenced in a study of response to subunit inactivated influenza vaccine. TCRdb used MiXCR to reprocess the RT-PCR reads, holding one entry per CDR3 protein. There are around 760,000 distinct CDR3 sequences in the sample; around 13% occur only once, and less than 7% lies in the top ten. Source: PBMCs from blood, taken 14 days before vaccination. The source of these receptors is a man in his fifties who received an inactivated influenza vaccine.

This chain links TRBV25-1 with TRBJ2-7; possibly TRBD2 for D (5 bases). Trimming took off 6 bases at V and 2 bases at J, with 11 bases between the two ends. CDR3 length: 13 residues. Germline assignment: CDR1 MGHDK and CDR2 SYGVNS. The CDR3 loop is CASRAAEAYEQYF. CDR3 bases: TGTGCCAGCAGGGCAGCGGAAGCCTACGAGCAGTACTTC.

This clonotype was recorded many times. V usage is TRBV11-2 and J usage is TRBJ2-7, with D possibly being TRBD1 or TRBD2 (6 bases each). The length of the CDR3 is 15 residues. V dropped 5 bases and J dropped 2 bases, with 16 bases sitting between them. CDR1 SGHAT and CDR2 FQNNGV come from the germline V gene. The CDR3 reads CASSRPEEGAYEQYF. Here the CDR3 DNA reads TGTGCCAGCAGCCGCCCGGAGGAGGGGGCCTACGAGCAGTACTTC.